This T cell receptor beta chain derives from a study of blood T cell repertoires in COVID-19. Assay used: immunoSEQ multiplex PCR; TCRdb lists only in-frame clones, some missing. The sample shows about 200,000 clones, 70% to 90% of them seen only once. CDR1 and CDR2 from the germline V gene are SGHRS and YFSETQ. V was clipped by 0 bases and J by 1 base, with 13 bases between them. The CDR3 covers 16 residues. The TCR originated in a woman between 40 and 55 years old in a cohort exposed to, infected with or recovered from COVID-19 (not recorded which). J is TRBJ2-5 and V is TRBV5-1, with D possibly TRBD2 on 6 matching bases. The sequenced sample consisted of PBMCs or T cells enriched from blood (not recorded which). CDR3 loop: CASSLDVATSQETQYF. Written as DNA, the CDR3 is TGCGCCAGCAGCTTGGACGTAGCGACTAGCCAAGAGACCCAGTACTTC.